This T cell receptor beta chain was profiled in a study of cytomegalovirus exposure and HLA in healthy donors. Primers for the PCR totalled 60 Vbeta and 13 Jbeta. Assay: immunoSEQ multiplex PCR; the TCRdb copy retains only in-frame clones and omits some. The sample lists some 130,000 clones; approximately 80% were seen once. Germline V gene sequence: CDR1 SGHNT, CDR2 YYREEE (reference sequence). The CDR3 has 15 residues. V was pared by 0 bases and J by 9 bases, with 7 bases of the junction left unmatched. Sequenced input: PBMCs. This chain connects TRBV5-4 to TRBJ2-1; 9 nucleotides match TRBD2. The sequence came from a man under 40 in good health and CMV-seronegative. This CDR3 is CASSLVASGNGEQFF. In DNA, the CDR3 is TGTGCCAGCAGCTTGGTGGCTAGCGGGAACGGTGAGCAGTTCTTC.